This T cell receptor (beta chain) was sequenced during a study of blood T cell repertoires in COVID-19. Authors' methods: Amplified reference gene primers provided the basis for estimating nucleated cell counts. The protocol was immunoSEQ multiplex PCR, while the TCRdb copy is restricted to in-frame clones and leaves out a portion. V, J and clone size are those of that table, while D and trimming were read from the DNA. The sample shows approximately 310,000 clones, around 84% of them seen only once. Losses at the gene ends were 1 base for V and 3 bases for J; bases not matched to a gene: 5. The CDR3 length is 16 residues. Germline-derived CDR1 and CDR2 are PRHDT and FYEKMQ (reference sequence).

Material for sequencing was PBMCs or T cells enriched from blood (not recorded which). The J gene is TRBJ2-1, the V gene TRBV13, with 8 bases aligning to TRBD2. The receptor was isolated from a woman in her twenties or thirties who had been exposed to COVID-19. Written as DNA, the CDR3 is TGTGCCAGCAGCTTAGACACCGGGACTAGCTACAATGAGCAGTTCTTC. This codes for CASSLDTGTSYNEQFF.